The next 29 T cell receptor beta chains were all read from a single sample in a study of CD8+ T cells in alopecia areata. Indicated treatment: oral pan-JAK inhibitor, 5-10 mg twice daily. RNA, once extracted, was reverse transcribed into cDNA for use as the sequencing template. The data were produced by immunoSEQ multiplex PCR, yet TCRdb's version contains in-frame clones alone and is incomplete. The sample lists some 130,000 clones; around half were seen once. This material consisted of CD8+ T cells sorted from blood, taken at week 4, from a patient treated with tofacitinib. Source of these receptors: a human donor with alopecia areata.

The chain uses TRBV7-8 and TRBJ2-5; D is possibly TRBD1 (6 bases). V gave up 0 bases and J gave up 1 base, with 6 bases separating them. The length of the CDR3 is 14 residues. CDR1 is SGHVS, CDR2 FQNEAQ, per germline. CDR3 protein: CASSLATGQETQYF. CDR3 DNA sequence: TGTGCCAGCAGCTTAGCGACAGGCCAAGAGACCCAGTACTTC.

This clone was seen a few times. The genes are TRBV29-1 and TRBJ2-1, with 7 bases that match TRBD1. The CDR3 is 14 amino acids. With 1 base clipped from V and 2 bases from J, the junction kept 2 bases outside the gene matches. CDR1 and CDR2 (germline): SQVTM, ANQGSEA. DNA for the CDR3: TGCAGCGTTGAAGGAGGGGGCCCCTACAATGAGCAGTTCTTC. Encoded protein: CSVEGGGPYNEQFF.

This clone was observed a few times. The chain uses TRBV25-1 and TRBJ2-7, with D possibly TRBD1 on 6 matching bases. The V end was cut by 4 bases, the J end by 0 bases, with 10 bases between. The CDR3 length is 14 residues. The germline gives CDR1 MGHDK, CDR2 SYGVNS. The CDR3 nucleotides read TGTGCCAGCAGTGCCGACAGGCGCTCCTACGAGCAGTACTTC. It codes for CASSADRRSYEQYF.

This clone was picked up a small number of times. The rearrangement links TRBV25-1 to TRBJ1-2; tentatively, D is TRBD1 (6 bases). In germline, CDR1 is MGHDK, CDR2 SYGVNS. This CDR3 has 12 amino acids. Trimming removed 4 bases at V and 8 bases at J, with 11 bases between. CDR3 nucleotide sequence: TGTGCCAGCAGTGTAACAGGGCGCGGCTACACCTTC. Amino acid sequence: CASSVTGRGYTF.

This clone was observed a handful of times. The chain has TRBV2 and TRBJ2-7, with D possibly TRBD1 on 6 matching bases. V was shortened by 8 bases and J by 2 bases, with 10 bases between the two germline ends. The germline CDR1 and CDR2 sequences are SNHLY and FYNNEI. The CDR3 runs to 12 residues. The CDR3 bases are TGTGCCAGCTCGGGACATACCTACGAGCAGTACTTC. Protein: CASSGHTYEQYF. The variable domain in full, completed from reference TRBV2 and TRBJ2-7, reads EPEVTQTPSHQVTQMGQEVILRCVPISNHLYFYWYRQILGQKVEFLVSFYNNEISEKSEIFDDQFSVERPDGSNFTLKIRSTKLEDSAMYFCASSGHTYEQYFGPGTRLTVT.

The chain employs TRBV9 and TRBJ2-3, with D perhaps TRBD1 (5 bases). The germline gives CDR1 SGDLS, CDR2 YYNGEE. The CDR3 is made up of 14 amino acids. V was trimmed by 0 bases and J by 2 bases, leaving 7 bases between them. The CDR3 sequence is CASSVEGNTDTQYF. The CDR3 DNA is TGTGCCAGCAGCGTAGAGGGGAACACAGATACGCAGTATTTT.

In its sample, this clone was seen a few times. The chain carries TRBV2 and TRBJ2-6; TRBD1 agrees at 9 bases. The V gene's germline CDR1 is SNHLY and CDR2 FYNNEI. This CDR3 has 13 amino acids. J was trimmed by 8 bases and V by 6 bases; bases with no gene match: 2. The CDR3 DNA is TGTGCCAGCAGGACAGGGGGAACCAACGTCCTGACTTTC. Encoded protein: CASRTGGTNVLTF.

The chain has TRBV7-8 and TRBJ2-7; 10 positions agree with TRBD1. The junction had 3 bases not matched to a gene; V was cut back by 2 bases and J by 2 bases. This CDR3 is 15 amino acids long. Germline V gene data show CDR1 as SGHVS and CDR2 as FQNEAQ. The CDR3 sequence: CASSLPGQGAYEQYF. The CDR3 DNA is TGTGCCAGCAGCTTACCAGGACAGGGGGCCTACGAGCAGTACTTC.

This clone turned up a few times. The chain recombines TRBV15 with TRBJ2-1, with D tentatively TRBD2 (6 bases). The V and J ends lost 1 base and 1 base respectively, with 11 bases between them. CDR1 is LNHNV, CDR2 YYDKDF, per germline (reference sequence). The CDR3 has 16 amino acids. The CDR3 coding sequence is TGTGCCACCAGCAGAGGCGGTGGGAGGTCCTACAATGAGCAGTTCTTC. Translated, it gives CATSRGGGRSYNEQFF.

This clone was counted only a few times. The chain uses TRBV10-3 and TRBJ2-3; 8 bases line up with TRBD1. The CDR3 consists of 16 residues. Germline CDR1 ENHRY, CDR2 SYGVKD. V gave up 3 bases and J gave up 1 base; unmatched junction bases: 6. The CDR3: CAISDPDRGRTDTQYF. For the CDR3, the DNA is TGTGCCATCAGTGATCCAGACAGGGGTCGCACAGATACGCAGTATTTT.

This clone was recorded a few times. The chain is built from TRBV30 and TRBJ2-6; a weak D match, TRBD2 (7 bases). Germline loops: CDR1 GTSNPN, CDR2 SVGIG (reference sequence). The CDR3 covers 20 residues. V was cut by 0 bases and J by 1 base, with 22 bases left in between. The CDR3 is CAWSVLGGHLQSSGANVLTF. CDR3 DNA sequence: TGTGCCTGGAGTGTACTGGGGGGGCATCTACAGAGTTCTGGGGCCAACGTCCTGACTTTC.

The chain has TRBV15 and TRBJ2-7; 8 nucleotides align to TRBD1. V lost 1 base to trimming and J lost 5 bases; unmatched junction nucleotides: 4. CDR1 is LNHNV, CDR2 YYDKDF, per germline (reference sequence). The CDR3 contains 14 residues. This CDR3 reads CATSRGTGFNEQYF. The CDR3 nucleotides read TGTGCCACCAGCAGAGGGACAGGGTTCAACGAGCAGTACTTC.

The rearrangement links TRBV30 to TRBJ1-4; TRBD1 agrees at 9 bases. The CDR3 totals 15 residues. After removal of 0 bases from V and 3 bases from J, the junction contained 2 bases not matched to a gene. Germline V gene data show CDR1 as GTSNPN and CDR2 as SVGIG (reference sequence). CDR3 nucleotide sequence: TGTGCCTGGAGTGTCTGGACAGGGGCTAATGAAAAACTGTTTTTT. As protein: CAWSVWTGANEKLFF.

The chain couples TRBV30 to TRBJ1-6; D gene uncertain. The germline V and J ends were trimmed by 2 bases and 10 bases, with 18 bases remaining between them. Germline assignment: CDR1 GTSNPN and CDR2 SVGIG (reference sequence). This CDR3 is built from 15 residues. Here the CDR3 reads CAWSPIWEGDSPLHF. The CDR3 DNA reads TGTGCCTGGAGTCCTATCTGGGAGGGTGACTCACCCCTCCACTTT.

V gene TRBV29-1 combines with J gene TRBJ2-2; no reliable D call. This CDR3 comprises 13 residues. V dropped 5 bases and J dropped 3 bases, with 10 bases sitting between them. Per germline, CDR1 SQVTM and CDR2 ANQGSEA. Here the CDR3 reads CSVLFRDTGELFF. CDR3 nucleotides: TGCAGCGTTTTGTTCCGGGACACCGGGGAGCTGTTTTTT.

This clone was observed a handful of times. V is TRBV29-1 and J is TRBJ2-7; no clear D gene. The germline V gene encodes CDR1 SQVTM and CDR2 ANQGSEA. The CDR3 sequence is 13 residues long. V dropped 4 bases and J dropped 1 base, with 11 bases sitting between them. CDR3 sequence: CSVAREQSYEQYF. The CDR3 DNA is TGCAGCGTTGCAAGGGAACAGTCCTACGAGCAGTACTTC.

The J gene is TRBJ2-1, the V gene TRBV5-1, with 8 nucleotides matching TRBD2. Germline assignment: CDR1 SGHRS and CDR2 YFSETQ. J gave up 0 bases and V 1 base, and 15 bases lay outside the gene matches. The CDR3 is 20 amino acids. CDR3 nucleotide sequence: TGCGCCAGCAGCTTGTTGGCGGGGGGTCTAGCGGACTCCTCCTACAATGAGCAGTTCTTC. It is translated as CASSLLAGGLADSSYNEQFF.

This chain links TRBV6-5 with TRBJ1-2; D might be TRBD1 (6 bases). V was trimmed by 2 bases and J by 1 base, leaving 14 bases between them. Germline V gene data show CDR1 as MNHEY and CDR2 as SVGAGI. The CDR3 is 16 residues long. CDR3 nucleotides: TGTGCCAGCAGTTACAGTTCAGGGGAGGTTAACTATGGCTACACCTTC. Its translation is CASSYSSGEVNYGYTF.

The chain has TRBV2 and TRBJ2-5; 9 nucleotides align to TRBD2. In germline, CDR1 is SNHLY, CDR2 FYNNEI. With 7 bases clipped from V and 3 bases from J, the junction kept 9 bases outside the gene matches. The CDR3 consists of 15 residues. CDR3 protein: CASTTAGGPKETQYF. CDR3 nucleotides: TGTGCCAGCACTACAGCGGGGGGCCCCAAAGAGACCCAGTACTTC. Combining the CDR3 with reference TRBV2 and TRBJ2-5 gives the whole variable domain EPEVTQTPSHQVTQMGQEVILRCVPISNHLYFYWYRQILGQKVEFLVSFYNNEISEKSEIFDDQFSVERPDGSNFTLKIRSTKLEDSAMYFCASTTAGGPKETQYFGPGTRLLVL.

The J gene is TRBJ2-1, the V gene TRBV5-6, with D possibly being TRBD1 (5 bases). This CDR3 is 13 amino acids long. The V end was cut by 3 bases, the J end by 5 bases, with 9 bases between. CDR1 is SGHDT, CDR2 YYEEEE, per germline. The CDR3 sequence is CASSYDSHNEQFF. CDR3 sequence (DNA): TGTGCCAGCAGCTACGACAGCCACAATGAGCAGTTCTTC.

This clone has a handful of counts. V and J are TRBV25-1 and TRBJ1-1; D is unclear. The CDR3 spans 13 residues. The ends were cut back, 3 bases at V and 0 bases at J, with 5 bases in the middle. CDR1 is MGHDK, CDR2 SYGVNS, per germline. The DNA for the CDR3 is TGTGCCAGCAGTGATGCGGTGAACACTGAAGCTTTCTTT. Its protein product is CASSDAVNTEAFF.

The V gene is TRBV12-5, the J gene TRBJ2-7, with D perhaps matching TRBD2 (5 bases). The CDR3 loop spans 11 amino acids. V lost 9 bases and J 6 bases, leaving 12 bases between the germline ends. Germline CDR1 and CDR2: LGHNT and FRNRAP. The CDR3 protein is CASGDGSEQYF. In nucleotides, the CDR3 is TGTGCTAGCGGGGATGGGTCCGAGCAGTACTTC.

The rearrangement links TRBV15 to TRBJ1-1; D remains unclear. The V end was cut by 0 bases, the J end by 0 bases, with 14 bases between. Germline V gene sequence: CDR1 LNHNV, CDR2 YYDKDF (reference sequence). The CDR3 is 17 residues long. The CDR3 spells CATSRDGGPTLNTEAFF. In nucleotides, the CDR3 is TGTGCCACCAGCAGAGATGGCGGACCGACCTTGAACACTGAAGCTTTCTTT.

The CDR3 protein is CASKANRVNGEETQYF. For the CDR3, the DNA is TGTGCCAGCAAGGCTAACAGGGTAAACGGTGAAGAGACCCAGTACTTC. The chain has TRBV11-2 and TRBJ2-5; TRBD1 might be the D (6 bases). The CDR3 consists of 16 residues. V was clipped by 7 bases and J by 3 bases, with 21 bases between them. Per the germline V gene, CDR1 is SGHAT and CDR2 is FQNNGV. The whole variable domain, filled in from reference TRBV11-2 and TRBJ2-5, reads EAGVAQSPRYKIIEKRQSVAFWCNPISGHATLYWYQQILGQGPKLLIQFQNNGVVDDSQLPKDRFSAERLKGVDSTLKIQPAKLEDSAVYLCASKANRVNGEETQYFGPGTRLLVL.

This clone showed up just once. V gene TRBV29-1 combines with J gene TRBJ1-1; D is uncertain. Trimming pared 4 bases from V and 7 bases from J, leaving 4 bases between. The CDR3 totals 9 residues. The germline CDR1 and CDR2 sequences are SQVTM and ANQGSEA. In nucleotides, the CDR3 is TGCAGCGTTGGGATTGAAGCTTTCTTT. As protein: CSVGIEAFF.

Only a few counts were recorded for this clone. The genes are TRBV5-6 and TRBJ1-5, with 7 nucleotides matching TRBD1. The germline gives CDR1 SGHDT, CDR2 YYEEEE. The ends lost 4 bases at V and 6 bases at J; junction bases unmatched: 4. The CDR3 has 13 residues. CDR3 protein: CASSQGDIQPQHF. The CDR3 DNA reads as TGTGCCAGCAGCCAGGGGGACATTCAGCCCCAGCATTTT.

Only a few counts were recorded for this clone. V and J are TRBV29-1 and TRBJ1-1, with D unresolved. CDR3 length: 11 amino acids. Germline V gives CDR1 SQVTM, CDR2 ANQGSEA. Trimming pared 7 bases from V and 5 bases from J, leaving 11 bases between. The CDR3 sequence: CSESPGTEAFF. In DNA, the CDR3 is TGCAGCGAGTCCCCCGGGACTGAAGCTTTCTTT.

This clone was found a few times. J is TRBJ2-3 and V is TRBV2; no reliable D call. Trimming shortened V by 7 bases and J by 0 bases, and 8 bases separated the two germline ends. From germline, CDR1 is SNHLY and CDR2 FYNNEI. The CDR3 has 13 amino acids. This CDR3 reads CASIGLSTDTQYF. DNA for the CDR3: TGTGCCAGCATTGGGCTAAGCACAGATACGCAGTATTTT.

CDR3 bases: TGTGCCAGCATGTGGGAAGTTAGCACAGATACGCAGTATTTT. Amino acid sequence: CASMWEVSTDTQYF. The chain is built from TRBV2 and TRBJ2-3, with D unclear. The CDR3 runs to 14 residues. V was cut by 7 bases and J by 0 bases, with 11 bases left in between. Germline assignment: CDR1 SNHLY and CDR2 FYNNEI.